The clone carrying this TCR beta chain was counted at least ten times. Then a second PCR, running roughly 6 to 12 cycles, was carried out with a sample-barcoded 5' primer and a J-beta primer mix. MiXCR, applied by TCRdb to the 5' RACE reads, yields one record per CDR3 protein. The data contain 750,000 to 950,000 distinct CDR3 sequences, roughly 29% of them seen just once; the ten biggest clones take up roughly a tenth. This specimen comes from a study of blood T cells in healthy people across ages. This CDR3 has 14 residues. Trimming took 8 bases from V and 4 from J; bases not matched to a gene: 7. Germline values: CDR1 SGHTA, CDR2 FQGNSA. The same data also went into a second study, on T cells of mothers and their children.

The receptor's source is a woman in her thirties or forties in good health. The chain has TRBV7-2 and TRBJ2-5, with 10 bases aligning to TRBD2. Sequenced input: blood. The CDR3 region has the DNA TGTGCCAGCTCCCTAGCGGGGGCCCTAGAGACCCAGTACTTC. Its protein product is CASSLAGALETQYF. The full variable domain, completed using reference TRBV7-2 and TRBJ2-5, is GAGVSQSPSNKVTEKGKDVELRCDPISGHTALYWYRQSLGQGLEFLIYFQGNSAPDKSGLPSDRFSAERTGGSVSTLTIQRTQQEDSAVYLCASSLAGALETQYFGPGTRLLVL.